The 29 T cell receptor beta chains in this list originate from one sample, sequenced in a study of T cells in localized non-small cell lung cancer. Clones were read by immunoSEQ multiplex PCR, and TCRdb kept only the in-frame ones, dropping some. The sample has roughly 24,000 clones, 65% to 85% seen once. Source: peripheral blood, taken before any cancer treatment. The receptors originated from a man between 40 and 75 years old with stage III squamous cell lung carcinoma.

This chain uses TRBV30 with TRBJ2-3; 7 positions match TRBD2. V lost 4 bases and J lost 4; bases outside the gene matches: 11. Germline V CDR1 and CDR2: GTSNPN, SVGIG (reference sequence). The CDR3 is 15 amino acids. CDR3 protein: CAWNLRRGSSDTQYF. CDR3 bases: TGTGCCTGGAATTTGAGACGCGGGAGCTCAGATACGCAGTATTTT.

V is TRBV7-9 and J is TRBJ1-5; D is ambiguous. The CDR3 covers 13 residues. The V and J ends lost 4 bases and 12 bases respectively, with 16 bases between them. Germline lookup yields CDR1 SEHNR and CDR2 FQNEAQ (reference sequence). The CDR3 protein is CASSSTAEGFQHF. DNA for the CDR3: TGTGCCAGCAGCTCGACCGCCGAAGGGTTCCAGCATTTT.

V gene TRBV29-1 combines with J gene TRBJ2-1; 9 bases agree with TRBD1. J gave up 3 bases and V 5 bases, and 8 bases lay outside the gene matches. The CDR3 runs 15 residues. Germline V lookup: CDR1 SQVTM, CDR2 ANQGSEA. This CDR3 is CSVRTGTGNYNEQFF. In DNA form, the CDR3 reads TGCAGCGTTAGAACCGGGACAGGGAACTACAATGAGCAGTTCTTC.

The chain employs TRBV30 and TRBJ2-7; TRBD2 matches 9 bases. CDR1 is GTSNPN, CDR2 SVGIG, per germline (reference sequence). Unmatched junction bases numbered 8, after V lost 3 bases and J lost 8 bases. The CDR3 covers 13 residues. This chain's CDR3 is CAWRSEREAKQYF. For the CDR3, the DNA is TGTGCCTGGAGGTCCGAGCGGGAGGCCAAGCAGTACTTC.

This clone was seen more than once but under ten times. The rearrangement uses TRBV30 and TRBJ2-3; maybe TRBD1 (5 bases). Trimming cost V 7 bases and J 0 bases, with 14 bases left between them. The CDR3 runs to 14 residues. Germline CDR1 reads GTSNPN; CDR2 reads SVGIG (reference sequence). For the CDR3, the DNA is TGTGCCTCATCTCAGGGCTTTAGCACAGATACGCAGTATTTT. It is translated as CASSQGFSTDTQYF. The full variable domain, rest sourced from reference TRBV30 and TRBJ2-3, is SQTIHQWPATLVQPVGSPLSLECTVEGTSNPNLYWYRQAAGRGLQLLFYSVGIGQISSEVPQNLSASRPQDRQFILSSKKLLLSDSGFYLCASSQGFSTDTQYFGPGTRLTVL.

This clone was detected only once. The rearrangement joins TRBV7-9 to TRBJ1-1, with D uncertain. Germline CDR1 is SEHNR and CDR2 is FQNEAQ (reference sequence). The CDR3 spans 14 residues. Trimming pared 5 bases from V and 1 base from J, leaving 11 bases between. CDR3 DNA: TGTGCCAGCAGCCCGGCGTCGCCGAACACTGAAGCTTTCTTT. Protein product: CASSPASPNTEAFF.

The chain employs TRBV19 and TRBJ1-2, with 7 bases identical to TRBD1. The CDR3 sequence is 17 residues long. CDR1 and CDR2 from the germline V gene are LNHDA and SQIVND (reference sequence). J lost 6 bases, V lost 2 bases, and 15 bases had no gene match. The DNA for the CDR3 is TGTGCCAGTAGTATACTCCCCCATCAAGGGGGCGCTGATGGCTACACCTTC. Translation gives CASSILPHQGGADGYTF.

This clone was counted a single time. CDR3 region: CASSRRDRGRTYGYTF. The CDR3 bases are TGTGCCAGCAGCCGCCGGGACAGGGGGCGGACCTATGGCTACACCTTC. The V gene is TRBV6-6, the J gene TRBJ1-2, with 12 bases lining up with TRBD1. The CDR3 has 16 residues. CDR1 is MNHNY, CDR2 SVGAGI, per germline (reference sequence). Trimming cost V 6 bases and J 4 bases; bases outside gene matches: 9.

This clone was observed once. For the CDR3, the DNA is TGTGCCAGCAGTTACTCTGTGGGCACCGGGGAGCTGTTTTTT. As protein: CASSYSVGTGELFF. This chain links TRBV6-5 with TRBJ2-2; D is unclear. This CDR3 spans 14 amino acids. The germline CDR1 and CDR2 sequences are MNHEY and SVGAGI. Trimming removed 0 bases from V and 4 bases from J, with 6 bases in between.

This chain connects TRBV10-1 to TRBJ2-3; 8 bases match TRBD2. V dropped 5 bases and J dropped 4; count of bases not matched to a gene: 5. The CDR3 is 14 amino acids. CDR1 and CDR2 from the germline V gene are WNHNN and SYGVQD (reference sequence). Written as DNA, the CDR3 is TGCGCCAGCAGTCGGGGGGGAAGCGCAGATACGCAGTATTTT. Its translation is CASSRGGSADTQYF.

The chain recombines TRBV10-1 with TRBJ2-5; no definite D call. The V end lost 2 bases, the J end lost 0 bases, and 1 base lay between the germline ends. Per germline, CDR1 WNHNN and CDR2 SYGVQD (reference sequence). This CDR3 comprises 12 residues. The CDR3: CASSENQETQYF. The CDR3 nucleotides read TGCGCCAGCAGTGAGAACCAAGAGACCCAGTACTTC.

The chain carries TRBV5-4 and TRBJ2-5; 11 bases line up with TRBD2. The CDR3 length is 17 residues. In germline, CDR1 is SGHNT, CDR2 YYREEE (reference sequence). Trimming took 0 bases from V and 6 from J; bases not matched to a gene: 10. The CDR3 nucleotides are TGTGCCAGCAGCTTGGCCTCATCGACTAGCGGGGCGAAGACCCAGTACTTC. Its protein product is CASSLASSTSGAKTQYF.

This clone showed up just a few times. The rearrangement links TRBV29-1 to TRBJ2-7, with 11 nucleotides matching TRBD2. V shed 6 bases, J shed 5 bases, and the junction held 6 bases outside the gene matches. This CDR3 comprises 13 residues. Germline V gives CDR1 SQVTM, CDR2 ANQGSEA. The CDR3 loop reads CSVLAGVIHEQYF. The DNA for the CDR3 is TGCAGCGTACTAGCGGGAGTCATCCACGAGCAGTACTTC.

The chain carries TRBV4-2 and TRBJ1-1, with D perhaps TRBD1 (6 bases). Germline V gene lookup returns CDR1 LGHNA and CDR2 YNFKEQ. V lost 4 bases, J lost 4 bases, and 19 bases lay in between. The CDR3 has 16 amino acids. The CDR3 DNA follows: TGTGCCAGCAGCCCTAACCCTCAGGGGAGGACCACTGAAGCTTTCTTT. Its protein product is CASSPNPQGRTTEAFF.

The chain joins TRBV7-9 to TRBJ2-3; 9 positions match TRBD1. The CDR3 contains 18 residues. V lost 4 bases and J lost 4; bases outside the gene matches: 15. CDR1 is SEHNR and CDR2 is FQNEAQ in the germline V gene (reference sequence). The CDR3 bases are TGTGCCAGCAGCTCACCAGTCCGGGACAGGGAAGGTGCAGATACGCAGTATTTT. Amino acids: CASSSPVRDREGADTQYF.

The chain has TRBV5-1 and TRBJ2-1; 8 bases fit TRBD2. Germline lookup yields CDR1 SGHRS and CDR2 YFSETQ. The J segment lost 4 bases and the V segment lost 5 bases, leaving 8 bases of the junction unmatched. CDR3 length equals 15 residues. The CDR3 loop reads CASSFTSGLYNEQFF. Here the CDR3 DNA reads TGCGCCAGCAGTTTTACTAGCGGACTTTACAATGAGCAGTTCTTC.

The chain recombines TRBV27 with TRBJ2-3, with 7 positions matching TRBD2. There are 14 residues in the CDR3. J was trimmed by 5 bases and V by 1 base; bases with no gene match: 3. Germline V CDR1 and CDR2: MNHEY, SMNVEV (reference sequence). CDR3 loop: CASSLWGGRDTQYF. In DNA, the CDR3 is TGTGCCAGCAGTTTATGGGGGGGGAGAGATACGCAGTATTTT.

The V and J genes are TRBV6-4 and TRBJ2-1, with a tentative D call TRBD2 (6 bases). Germline CDR1 is MRHNA and CDR2 is SNTAGT. This CDR3 contains 15 residues. V lost 5 bases to trimming and J lost 7 bases, with 18 bases between them. CDR3 region: CASSRTGTPGNEQFF. Here the CDR3 DNA reads TGTGCCAGCAGTCGGACCGGGACTCCAGGGAATGAGCAGTTCTTC.

The V call is TRBV5-6, the J call TRBJ2-7, with TRBD1 identical over 10 bases. The CDR3 is made up of 15 amino acids. In germline, CDR1 is SGHDT, CDR2 YYEEEE. Trimming removed 0 bases from V and 3 bases from J; junction bases left unmatched: 3. The CDR3 region is CASSLVGDRGYEQYF. Here the CDR3 DNA reads TGTGCCAGCAGCTTGGTCGGGGACAGGGGCTACGAGCAGTACTTC.

This clone has only a few counts. The genes are TRBV29-1 and TRBJ2-2; 7 nucleotides match TRBD1. This CDR3 contains 17 residues. Germline CDR1 is SQVTM and CDR2 is ANQGSEA. V was clipped by 1 base and J by 1 base; unmatched bases: 9. The CDR3 DNA follows: TGCAGCGTTGAAGGTCCGACAGGGATGGGGAACACCGGGGAGCTGTTTTTT. As protein: CSVEGPTGMGNTGELFF.

This CDR3 reads CASSPHPREWGQGMIEAFF. CDR3 sequence (DNA): TGTGCCAGCAGCCCTCACCCCCGGGAGTGGGGACAGGGAATGATTGAAGCTTTCTTT. The rearrangement uses TRBV7-9 and TRBJ1-1; 9 nucleotides line up with TRBD1. Trimming took 5 bases from V and 7 from J; bases not matched to a gene: 23. The germline V gene encodes CDR1 SEHNR and CDR2 FQNEAQ (reference sequence). This CDR3 has 19 amino acids.

J is TRBJ2-5 and V is TRBV9; D tentatively fits TRBD1 or TRBD2 (6 bases each). The CDR3 runs 14 residues. V dropped 4 bases and J dropped 5 bases, with 15 bases sitting between them. Germline CDR1 is SGDLS and CDR2 is YYNGEE. CDR3 residues: CASSPGGQGETQYF. CDR3 DNA sequence: TGTGCCAGCAGCCCCGGGGGCCAGGGGGAGACCCAGTACTTC.

The V call is TRBV30, the J call TRBJ1-4; D not certain. Germline V CDR1 and CDR2: GTSNPN, SVGIG (reference sequence). The CDR3 sequence is 13 residues long. Trimming removed 2 bases from V and 5 bases from J, with 9 bases in between. The CDR3 DNA is TGTGCCTGGAGTCGGCAGAGGAATGAAAAACTGTTTTTT. Its translation: CAWSRQRNEKLFF.

This sequence joins TRBV19 and TRBJ2-3; 8 bases agree with TRBD1. Trimming removed 4 bases from V and 3 bases from J; junction bases left unmatched: 9. Germline CDR1 is LNHDA and CDR2 is SQIVND (reference sequence). The CDR3 totals 16 residues. The CDR3 protein is CASSRTGQGRTDTQYF. As DNA, the CDR3 is TGTGCCAGTAGTAGGACTGGACAGGGAAGGACAGATACGCAGTATTTT.

This chain links TRBV7-9 with TRBJ1-1; D is uncertain. CDR3 size: 14 residues. V was cut by 5 bases and J by 6 bases, with 16 bases left in between. Germline assignment: CDR1 SEHNR and CDR2 FQNEAQ (reference sequence). The CDR3 reads CASSPSGVGAEAFF. In nucleotides, the CDR3 is TGTGCCAGCAGCCCGAGCGGGGTTGGGGCTGAAGCTTTCTTT.

This chain links TRBV2 with TRBJ2-5; possibly TRBD2 for D (5 bases). Trimming took off 11 bases at V and 4 bases at J, with 14 bases between the two ends. Germline CDR1 and CDR2: SNHLY and FYNNEI. The CDR3 loop spans 12 amino acids. CDR3 DNA sequence: TGTGCCCACGGGGTTTTTCGAGAGACCCAGTACTTC. This codes for CAHGVFRETQYF.

This clone was detected only once. This chain joins TRBV9 and TRBJ2-3; possibly TRBD2 for D (7 bases). V gave up 4 bases and J gave up 0 bases, with 15 bases separating them. Germline V CDR1 and CDR2: SGDLS, YYNGEE. CDR3 length: 16 residues. CDR3 nucleotide sequence: TGTGCCAGCAGCCGCATTGGGGGGGGCAGCACAGATACGCAGTATTTT. Encoded protein: CASSRIGGGSTDTQYF.

The chain links TRBV6-4 to TRBJ2-1; 10 bases are a match to TRBD2. V trimming: 6 bases; J trimming: 4 bases; junction bases outside the gene matches: 9. CDR1 MRHNA and CDR2 SNTAGT come from the germline V gene. This CDR3 is built from 16 residues. The CDR3 spells CASSVSGTSAYNEQFF. The CDR3 bases are TGTGCCAGCAGCGTTAGCGGGACTAGCGCATACAATGAGCAGTTCTTC.

The V call is TRBV28, the J call TRBJ1-4; 8 bases map to TRBD1. The CDR3 spans 14 residues. The ends lost 3 bases at V and 6 bases at J; junction bases unmatched: 3. The germline V gene encodes CDR1 MDHEN and CDR2 SYDVKM. CDR3 sequence (DNA): TGTGCCAGCAGTTTCATCAGGGGGCATGAAAAACTGTTTTTT. As protein: CASSFIRGHEKLFF.